This T cell receptor (beta chain) was observed in a study of blood T cell repertoires in COVID-19 (dated by TCRdb to between 2020 and 2021). Study-wide context: Collaborator samples came from the United States, Italy and Spain and covered acute and convalescent phases of COVID-19. The prospective study material was composed of cDNA or gDNA derived from T cells, B-cell-depleted T cells, or PBMCs. Deeply sampled blood TCRbeta repertoires from subjects exposed to, actively infected with, or recovered from COVID-19 were included in the dataset. The repertoires were released in a freely available public database intended as a resource for research on the immune response to SARS-CoV-2. The samples were drawn from two sources: the first 160 participants of the ongoing ImmuneRACE study, and 1,000 to 1,500 subjects contributed by 6 global collaborators. A de-identified subject ID, COVID-19 status, age in years and sex were almost always included in the sample metadata. Where available, HLA class I and class II types were taken from metadata supplied by the sample provider and were not determined by assay-based typing. General conclusions and limits of the study: How much clinical and demographic metadata was included differed by source and by participant, and the metadata was provided uncurated.

Comment on this clone: Its cognate antigen has yet to be identified. Base qualities are missing; no much larger clone stands one base away.

The immunoSEQ Assay, a bias-controlled multiplex PCR, was used to amplify TCRbeta CDR3 regions from genomic DNA. On the study's bioinformatics: Nucleated cell counts per sample were estimated from amplification of reference gene primers within the assay. To quantify the absolute abundance of each unique TCRbeta CDR3 rearrangement, sequence reads were collapsed and filtered. For each sample, productive Simpson clonality was calculated by taking the square root of Simpson's diversity index across productive rearrangements. This immuneACCESS table, as held by TCRdb, lists in-frame sequences with V and J called but not all clones. Of the missing ones, under half trace to an unresolved V gene in checked studies; the others have no known cause. That table supplies the V and J calls and clone size; D and trimming were determined from the DNA. For this sample the table gives around 130,000 clones, of which approximately 87% were detected only once. Of the sample, approximately 2.3% falls within the top ten clones.

From its cysteine to its phenylalanine, the CDR3 spans 17 amino acids. The DNA shown is the 51-base CDR3, in frame from base 1. Trimming accounts for 6 bases at V and 0 bases at J, while the number of junction bases matched to no gene is 10. The germline V gene provides CDR1 MDHEN and CDR2 SYDVKM. The collaborating institutions used their own protocols to collect whole blood in K2EDTA tubes. For TCRbeta analysis, collaborators shipped samples as frozen whole blood, isolated PBMCs, or DNA extracted from either of those sample types. The clonotype originates from a man between 65 and 80 years old with active COVID-19. The rearrangement joined TRBV28 to TRBJ1-5; 8 junctional bases match TRBD1. The sequencing input was peripheral blood. The bases are TGTGCCAGCAGCCCGGACAGGGTCGTTTATAGCAATCAGCCCCAGCATTTT. Translated, it reads CASSPDRVVYSNQPQHF.